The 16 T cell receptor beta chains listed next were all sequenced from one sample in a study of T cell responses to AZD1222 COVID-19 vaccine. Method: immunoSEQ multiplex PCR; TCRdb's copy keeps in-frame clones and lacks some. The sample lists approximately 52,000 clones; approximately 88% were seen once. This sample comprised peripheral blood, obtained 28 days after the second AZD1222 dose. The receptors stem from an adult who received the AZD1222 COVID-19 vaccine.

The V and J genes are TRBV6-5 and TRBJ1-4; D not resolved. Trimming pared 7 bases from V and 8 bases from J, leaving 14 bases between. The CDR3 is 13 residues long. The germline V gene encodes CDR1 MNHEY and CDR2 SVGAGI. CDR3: CASNQLKGEKLFF. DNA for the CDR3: TGTGCCAGCAATCAACTAAAGGGAGAAAAACTGTTTTTT.

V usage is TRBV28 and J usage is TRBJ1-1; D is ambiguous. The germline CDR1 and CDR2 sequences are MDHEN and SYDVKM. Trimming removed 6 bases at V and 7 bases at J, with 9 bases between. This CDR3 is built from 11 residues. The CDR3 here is CASSGLGEAFF. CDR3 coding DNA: TGTGCCAGCAGCGGATTGGGTGAAGCTTTCTTT.

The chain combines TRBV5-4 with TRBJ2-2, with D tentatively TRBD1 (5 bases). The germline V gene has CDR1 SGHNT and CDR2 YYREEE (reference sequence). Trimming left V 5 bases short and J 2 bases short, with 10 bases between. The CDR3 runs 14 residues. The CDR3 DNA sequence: TGTGCCAGCAGTCGAGACAGTAACACCGGGGAGCTGTTTTTT. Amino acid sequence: CASSRDSNTGELFF.

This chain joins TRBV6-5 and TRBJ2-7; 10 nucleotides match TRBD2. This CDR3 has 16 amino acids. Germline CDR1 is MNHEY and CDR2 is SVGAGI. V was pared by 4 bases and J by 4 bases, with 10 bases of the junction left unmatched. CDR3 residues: CASSSPLAGVGYEQYF. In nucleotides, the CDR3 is TGTGCCAGCAGTTCGCCCCTAGCGGGAGTCGGATACGAGCAGTACTTC.

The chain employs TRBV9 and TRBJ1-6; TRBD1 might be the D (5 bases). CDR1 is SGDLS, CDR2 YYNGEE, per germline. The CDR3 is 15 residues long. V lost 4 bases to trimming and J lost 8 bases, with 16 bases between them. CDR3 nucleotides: TGTGCCAGCAGCTCTCACGTGGGGGGGGATTCACCCCTCCACTTT. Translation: CASSSHVGGDSPLHF.

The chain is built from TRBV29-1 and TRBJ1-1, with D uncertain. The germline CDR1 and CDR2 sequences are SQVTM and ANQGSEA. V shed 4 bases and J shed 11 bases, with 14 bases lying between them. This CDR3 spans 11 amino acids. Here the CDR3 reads CSVAESSWAFF. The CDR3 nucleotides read TGCAGCGTTGCAGAGTCGAGCTGGGCTTTCTTT.

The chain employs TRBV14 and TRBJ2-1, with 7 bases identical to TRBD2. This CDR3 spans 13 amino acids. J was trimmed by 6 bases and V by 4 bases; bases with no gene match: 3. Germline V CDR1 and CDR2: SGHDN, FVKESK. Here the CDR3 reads CASSRDYANEQFF. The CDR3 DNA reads TGTGCCAGCAGCCGGGACTACGCCAATGAGCAGTTCTTC.

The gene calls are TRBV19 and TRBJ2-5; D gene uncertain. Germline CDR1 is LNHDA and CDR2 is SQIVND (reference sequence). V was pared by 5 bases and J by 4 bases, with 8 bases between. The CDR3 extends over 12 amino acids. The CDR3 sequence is CASSLNGETQYF. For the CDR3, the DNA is TGTGCCAGTAGTTTGAACGGAGAGACCCAGTACTTC. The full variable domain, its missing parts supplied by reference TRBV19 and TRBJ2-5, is DGGITQSPKYLFRKEGQNVTLSCEQNLNHDAMYWYRQDPGQGLRLIYYSQIVNDFQKGDIAEGYSVSREKKESFPLTVTSAQKNPTAFYLCASSLNGETQYFGPGTRLLVL.

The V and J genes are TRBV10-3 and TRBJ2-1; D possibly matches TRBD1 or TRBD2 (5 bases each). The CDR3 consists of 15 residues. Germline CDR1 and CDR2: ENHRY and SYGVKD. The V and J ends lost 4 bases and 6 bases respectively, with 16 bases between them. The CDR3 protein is CAISGGGSGINEQFF. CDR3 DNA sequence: TGTGCCATCAGTGGGGGCGGGTCGGGAATCAATGAGCAGTTCTTC.

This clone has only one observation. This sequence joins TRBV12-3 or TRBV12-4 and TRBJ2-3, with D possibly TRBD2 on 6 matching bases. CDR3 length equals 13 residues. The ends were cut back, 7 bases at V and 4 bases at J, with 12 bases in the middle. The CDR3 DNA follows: TGTGCCAGCACCCCCGGGAGTTCAGATACGCAGTATTTT. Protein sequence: CASTPGSSDTQYF.

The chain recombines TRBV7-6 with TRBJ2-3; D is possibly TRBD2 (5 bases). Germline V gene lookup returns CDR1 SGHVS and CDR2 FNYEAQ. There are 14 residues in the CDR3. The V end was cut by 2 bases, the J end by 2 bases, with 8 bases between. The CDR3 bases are TGTGCCAGCAGCTTAAGGACTGACACAGATACGCAGTATTTT. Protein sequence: CASSLRTDTDTQYF.

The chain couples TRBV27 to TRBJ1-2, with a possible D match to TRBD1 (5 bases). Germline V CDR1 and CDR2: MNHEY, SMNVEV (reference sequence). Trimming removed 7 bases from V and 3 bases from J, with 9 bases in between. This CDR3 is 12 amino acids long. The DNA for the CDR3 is TGTGCCAGCATGGGGGAGGACTATGGCTACACCTTC. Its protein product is CASMGEDYGYTF.

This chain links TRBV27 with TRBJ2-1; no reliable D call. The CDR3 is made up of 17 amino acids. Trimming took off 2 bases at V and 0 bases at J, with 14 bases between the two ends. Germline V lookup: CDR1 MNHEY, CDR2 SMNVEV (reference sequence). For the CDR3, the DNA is TGTGCCAGCAGTTTAGCATCTGCGGTGAGCTCCTACAATGAGCAGTTCTTC. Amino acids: CASSLASAVSSYNEQFF.

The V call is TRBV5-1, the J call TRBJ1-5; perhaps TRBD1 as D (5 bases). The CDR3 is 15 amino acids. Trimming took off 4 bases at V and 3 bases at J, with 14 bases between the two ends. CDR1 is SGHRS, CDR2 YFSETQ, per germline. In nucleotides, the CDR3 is TGCGCCAGCAGCGCCGGGACGGCGGACAATCAGCCCCAGCATTTT. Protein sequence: CASSAGTADNQPQHF.

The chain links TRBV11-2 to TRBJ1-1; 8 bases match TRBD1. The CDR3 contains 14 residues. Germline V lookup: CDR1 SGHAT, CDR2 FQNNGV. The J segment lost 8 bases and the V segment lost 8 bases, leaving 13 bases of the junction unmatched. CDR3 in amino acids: CASAATGASGEAFF. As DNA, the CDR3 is TGTGCCAGCGCAGCGACAGGGGCGAGCGGCGAAGCTTTCTTT.

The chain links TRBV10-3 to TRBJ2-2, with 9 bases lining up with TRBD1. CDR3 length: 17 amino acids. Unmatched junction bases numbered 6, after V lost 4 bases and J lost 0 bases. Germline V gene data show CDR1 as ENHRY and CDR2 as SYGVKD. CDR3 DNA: TGTGCCATCAGTGGGACAGGGGCGACGGCGAACACCGGGGAGCTGTTTTTT. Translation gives CAISGTGATANTGELFF.